This TCR beta chain was observed in a study of cytomegalovirus exposure and HLA in healthy donors. Points from the study as a whole: Reports showed the classifier diagnosing cytomegalovirus status with high specificity and sensitivity.

Worth noting for this clone: No antigen is known for it.

The PCR was carried out with 60 Vbeta primers and 13 Jbeta primers. Libraries were prepared by immunoSEQ multiplex PCR; TCRdb keeps only in-frame clonotypes and omits some of them. The table has around 150,000 clones, about 80% seen once. The CDR3 covers 15 residues. Per the germline V gene, CDR1 is SQVTM and CDR2 is ANQGSEA. With 5 bases clipped from V and 0 bases from J, the junction kept 6 bases outside the gene matches. The TCR originated in a man in his fifties or sixties in good health and CMV-seropositive. The chain links TRBV29-1 to TRBJ1-1; TRBD1 matches at 10 bases. Sequencing was carried out using PBMCs. The CDR3 loop reads CSVSGTGALNTEAFF. The CDR3 DNA sequence: TGCAGCGTTTCCGGGACAGGGGCGTTGAACACTGAAGCTTTCTTT. The full variable domain, with the rest looked up from reference TRBV29-1 and TRBJ1-1, is SAVISQKPSRDICQRGTSLTIQCQVDSQVTMMFWYRQQPGQSLTLIATANQGSEATYESGFVIDKFPISRPNLTFSTLTVSNMSPEDSSIYLCSVSGTGALNTEAFFGQGTRLTVV.